Presented here are 30 T cell receptor beta chains from one specimen sequenced in a study of vaccination and CD4 T cells after COVID-19. TCRdb ran MiXCR on the PCR reads and lists one entry per CDR3 protein. This sample has 25,000 or so distinct CDR3 sequences, with approximately 51% found just once. Specimen: CD4+ T cells from blood, collected before SARS-CoV-2 vaccination. Receptor source: a human donor who had recovered from COVID-19.

The chain links TRBV5-4 to TRBJ2-3; D may be TRBD2 (5 bases). V was trimmed by 7 bases and J by 0 bases, leaving 12 bases between them. Looked up from germline, CDR1 is SGHNT and CDR2 is YYREEE (reference sequence). This CDR3 contains 14 residues. The CDR3 coding sequence is TGTGCCAGCCGTGGAGGCTCTAGCACAGATACGCAGTATTTT. Amino acid sequence: CASRGGSSTDTQYF.

The gene calls are TRBV18 and TRBJ1-2; 8 bases are a match to TRBD1. The CDR3 is made up of 15 amino acids. Germline CDR1 is KGHSH and CDR2 is LQKENI. V shed 7 bases and J 4 bases; nucleotides not matched to a gene: 11. Here the CDR3 DNA reads TGTGCCAGCTACGATGGACAGGGAACTGTCTATGGCTACACCTTC. Translation: CASYDGQGTVYGYTF. The variable domain in full, with the rest retrieved from reference TRBV18 and TRBJ1-2, is NAGVMQNPRHLVRRRGQEARLRCSPMKGHSHVYWYRQLPEEGLKFMVYLQKENIIDESGMPKERFSAEFPKEGPSILRIQQVVRGDSAAYFCASYDGQGTVYGYTFGSGTRLTVV.

The chain recombines TRBV27 with TRBJ1-3; D is uncertain. The CDR3 spans 13 residues. V lost 5 bases, J lost 7 bases, and 12 bases lay in between. CDR1 is MNHEY and CDR2 is SMNVEV in the germline V gene (reference sequence). CDR3 sequence: CASSPYKGNTIYF. CDR3 in DNA: TGTGCCAGCAGTCCCTATAAAGGGAACACCATATATTTT.

This rearrangement joins TRBV4-3 to TRBJ1-2; 7 bases agree with TRBD1. Unmatched junction bases numbered 10, after V lost 0 bases and J lost 3 bases. Germline CDR1 and CDR2: LGHNA and YSLEER. The CDR3 sequence is 17 residues long. The CDR3: CASSQDSGGRGDYGYTF. CDR3 bases: TGCGCCAGCAGCCAAGATTCGGGCGGCAGGGGGGACTATGGCTACACCTTC.

The chain employs TRBV7-6 and TRBJ1-6; D call uncertain. CDR1 and CDR2 from the germline V gene are SGHVS and FNYEAQ. There are 16 residues in the CDR3. Between the trimmed V and J ends, which lost 0 bases and 10 bases, there was a span of 16 bases. The CDR3 sequence: CASSLAASSLRSPLHF. Written as DNA, the CDR3 is TGTGCCAGCAGCTTAGCAGCCAGCAGCTTAAGGTCACCCCTCCACTTT.

This clonotype was recorded a few times. The gene calls are TRBV27 and TRBJ2-5, with 8 bases fitting TRBD1. Trimming at V came to 3 bases and at J to 7 bases, leaving 7 bases not matched to a gene. CDR3 length equals 14 residues. Germline lookup yields CDR1 MNHEY and CDR2 SMNVEV (reference sequence). CDR3 DNA sequence: TGTGCCAGCAGTTTCTGGGACAGGCTGCCGACCCAGTACTTC. Encoded protein: CASSFWDRLPTQYF.

The genes are TRBV2 and TRBJ1-1, with TRBD1 as a possible D gene (6 bases). There are 12 residues in the CDR3. Germline loops: CDR1 SNHLY, CDR2 FYNNEI. Trimming cost V 4 bases and J 6 bases, with 9 bases left between them. The CDR3 DNA is TGTGCCAGCAGTGGACAGGTTGCTGAAGCTTTCTTT. Protein sequence: CASSGQVAEAFF.

In its sample, this clonotype was seen a few times. This rearrangement joins TRBV20-1 to TRBJ1-5; 8 bases are a match to TRBD1. The ends lost 3 bases at V and 8 bases at J; junction bases unmatched: 12. This CDR3 is built from 15 residues. Per germline, CDR1 DFQATT and CDR2 SNEGSKA (reference sequence). DNA for the CDR3: TGCAGTGCTAGTGAGATCGGGCAGGGGGCGAAGCCCCAGCATTTT. It encodes CSASEIGQGAKPQHF.

The CDR3 spells CASSILPMRSGANVLTF. The CDR3 DNA follows: TGTGCCAGCAGCATCCTGCCCATGCGCTCTGGGGCCAACGTCCTGACTTTC. The chain recombines TRBV27 with TRBJ2-6; no clear D gene. CDR1 MNHEY and CDR2 SMNVEV come from the germline V gene (reference sequence). The V end was cut by 6 bases, the J end by 0 bases, with 15 bases between. This CDR3 comprises 17 residues.

The chain uses TRBV20-1 and TRBJ1-2; D remains ambiguous. In germline, CDR1 is DFQATT, CDR2 SNEGSKA (reference sequence). The CDR3 length is 13 residues. Deletions cut 0 bases from V and 13 bases from J, with 18 bases between. The CDR3 DNA follows: TGCAGTGCTAGAGATCCTGAGCCAGGTCTCTTCACCTTC. Residues: CSARDPEPGLFTF.

A few counts support this clonotype. This sequence joins TRBV20-1 and TRBJ1-5; unclear D gene. The CDR3 has 13 amino acids. Germline CDR1 and CDR2: DFQATT and SNEGSKA (reference sequence). Deletions cut 7 bases from V and 0 bases from J, with 10 bases between. As DNA, the CDR3 is TGCAGTGGCGCGGATTATAGCAATCAGCCCCAGCATTTT. It specifies CSGADYSNQPQHF.

The chain uses TRBV12-3 or TRBV12-4 and TRBJ2-1, with D maybe TRBD1 (6 bases). The CDR3 is made up of 12 amino acids. The ends were cut back, 3 bases at V and 8 bases at J, with 8 bases in the middle. CDR3 in amino acids: CASSLAGDEQFF. CDR3 coding DNA: TGTGCCAGCAGTTTGGCAGGGGATGAGCAGTTCTTC.

The table lists this clonotype with a few counts. V gene TRBV20-1 combines with J gene TRBJ2-1, with D possibly being TRBD2 (6 bases). Germline CDR1 is DFQATT and CDR2 is SNEGSKA (reference sequence). The CDR3 runs to 17 residues. The V and J ends lost 3 bases and 0 bases respectively, with 18 bases between them. The CDR3 coding sequence is TGCAGTGCTAGTGATCCCGGAGGGGTCAGCTCCTACAATGAGCAGTTCTTC. This sequence encodes CSASDPGGVSSYNEQFF.

A few counts support this clonotype. The V gene is TRBV20-1, the J gene TRBJ2-7, with D possibly TRBD1 on 5 matching bases. V was shortened by 3 bases and J by 2 bases, with 17 bases between the two germline ends. Germline V gives CDR1 DFQATT, CDR2 SNEGSKA (reference sequence). CDR3 length: 15 amino acids. The chain's CDR3 is CSASSAGIFPYEQYF. As DNA, the CDR3 is TGCAGTGCTAGCAGTGCAGGGATATTCCCCTACGAGCAGTACTTC.

This clonotype came up once. The chain joins TRBV12-3 or TRBV12-4 to TRBJ1-5, with a possible D match to TRBD1 (5 bases). V lost 3 bases to trimming and J lost 2 bases, with 8 bases between them. The CDR3 is 14 residues long. This CDR3 reads CASSFQGGNQPQHF. DNA of the CDR3: TGTGCCAGCAGTTTTCAGGGTGGCAATCAGCCCCAGCATTTT.

The chain employs TRBV19 and TRBJ2-2; tentative D call: TRBD1 (6 bases). CDR1 is LNHDA, CDR2 SQIVND, per germline (reference sequence). The CDR3 sequence is 15 residues long. V was clipped by 7 bases and J by 2 bases, with 14 bases between them. CDR3 nucleotides: TGTGCCAGTAACATAGGACAGTTAAACACCGGGGAGCTGTTTTTT. Its protein product is CASNIGQLNTGELFF.

Turning to this clonotype: The junction departs from the called germline gene at one end, perhaps through a read error. The V gene is TRBV4-1, the J gene TRBJ2-3, with 14 positions matching TRBD2. The germline V gene has CDR1 MGHRA and CDR2 YSYEKL. This CDR3 is 19 amino acids long. CDR3 DNA: TGCGCCGGCAGCCAAGGGGGACTAGCGGGAGCGATTGGCACAGATACGCAGTATTTT. Translating gives CAGSQGGLAGAIGTDTQYF.

This sequence joins TRBV20-1 and TRBJ1-2; 9 positions match TRBD1. This CDR3 is 13 amino acids long. After removal of 4 bases from V and 4 bases from J, the junction contained 4 bases not matched to a gene. Germline CDR1 and CDR2: DFQATT and SNEGSKA (reference sequence). The CDR3 loop is CSATQGAAYGYTF. The DNA of the CDR3 is TGCAGTGCTACACAGGGGGCGGCCTATGGCTACACCTTC.

The CDR3 DNA reads TGTGCCAGCAGCGACGGTCCGCAGTACTTC. This codes for CASSDGPQYF. The rearrangement uses TRBV2 and TRBJ2-7; no reliable D call. The length of the CDR3 is 10 residues. Germline V gene lookup returns CDR1 SNHLY and CDR2 FYNNEI. The V and J ends lost 6 bases and 9 bases respectively, with 9 bases between them.

This clonotype was counted between two and nine times. This chain uses TRBV20-1 with TRBJ2-2, with 7 nucleotides matching TRBD2. Germline values: CDR1 DFQATT, CDR2 SNEGSKA (reference sequence). The CDR3 has 14 amino acids. V gave up 6 bases and J gave up 6 bases; unmatched junction bases: 10. CDR3 region: CSATSGNFAGELFF. CDR3 bases: TGCAGTGCAACGAGCGGGAATTTCGCCGGGGAGCTGTTTTTT.

This clonotype was picked up a small number of times. The chain combines TRBV20-1 with TRBJ1-2, with D uncertain. The CDR3 has 15 residues. V lost 5 bases and J 3 bases, leaving 19 bases between the germline ends. Germline CDR1 is DFQATT and CDR2 is SNEGSKA (reference sequence). Here the CDR3 reads CSAEEGLGFDYGYTF. CDR3 nucleotides: TGCAGTGCTGAAGAGGGTTTGGGGTTTGACTATGGCTACACCTTC.

The chain is built from TRBV20-1 and TRBJ1-6; TRBD1 matches 7 bases. CDR1 and CDR2 from the germline V gene are DFQATT and SNEGSKA (reference sequence). Unmatched junction bases numbered 13, after V lost 6 bases and J lost 5 bases. CDR3 length: 16 residues. CDR3 sequence (DNA): TGCAGTGCCGGGATGGACAGGCAGGCCGATAATTCACCCCTCCACTTT. Its translation: CSAGMDRQADNSPLHF.

The chain combines TRBV7-9 with TRBJ2-5; D not resolved. CDR1 SEHNR and CDR2 FQNEAQ come from the germline V gene (reference sequence). This CDR3 has 12 amino acids. Deletions cut 0 bases from V and 10 bases from J, with 9 bases between. The chain's CDR3 is CASSLASRSQYF. Here the CDR3 DNA reads TGTGCCAGCAGCTTAGCGTCCAGAAGCCAGTACTTC.

This clonotype was recorded a few times. This chain uses TRBV12-3 or TRBV12-4 with TRBJ2-3; D possibly matches TRBD1 or TRBD2 (5 bases each). V lost 4 bases, J lost 2 bases, and 10 bases lay in between. The CDR3 extends over 14 amino acids. In DNA form, the CDR3 reads TGTGCCAGCAGTTGGGACGGTAACACAGATACGCAGTATTTT. This codes for CASSWDGNTDTQYF.

This clonotype has a single count. The genes are TRBV20-1 and TRBJ2-1; 15 nucleotides align to TRBD2. This CDR3 has 19 residues. Germline-derived CDR1 and CDR2 are DFQATT and SNEGSKA (reference sequence). Unmatched junction bases numbered 14, after V lost 4 bases and J lost 4 bases. The chain's CDR3 is CSATLGLAGGSGRYNEQFF. The DNA of the CDR3 is TGCAGTGCTACCCTCGGACTAGCGGGAGGGTCGGGGCGATACAATGAGCAGTTCTTC.

The CDR3: CASSPGTSGRGETQYF. DNA for the CDR3: TGTGCCAGTAGCCCGGGGACTAGCGGGAGGGGTGAGACCCAGTACTTC. The genes are TRBV19 and TRBJ2-5, with 16 bases lining up with TRBD2. CDR1 and CDR2 (germline): LNHDA, SQIVND (reference sequence). Germline trimming cut 6 bases from V and 5 bases from J; bases unmatched to any gene: 6. The CDR3 consists of 16 residues.

The rearrangement joins TRBV18 to TRBJ2-2, with 8 bases that match TRBD2. Per the germline V gene, CDR1 is KGHSH and CDR2 is LQKENI. There are 15 residues in the CDR3. The junction had 7 bases not matched to a gene; V was cut back by 5 bases and J by 5 bases. The CDR3 reads CASSSTSVGTGELFF. The CDR3 DNA reads as TGTGCCAGCTCATCGACTAGCGTTGGAACCGGGGAGCTGTTTTTT.

Comment on this clonotype: The junction does not match germline at one end; this may be a read error. The rearrangement uses TRBV24-1 and TRBJ2-7; D may be TRBD1 or TRBD2 (5 bases each). There are 14 residues in the CDR3. Looked up from germline, CDR1 is KGHDR and CDR2 is SFDVKD. CDR3 residues: CATSDSGPHNERYF. DNA for the CDR3: TGTGCCACCAGTGATTCGGGACCCCACAACGAGCGGTACTTC.

V usage is TRBV19 and J usage is TRBJ2-1; D is unclear. The length of the CDR3 is 16 residues. Germline CDR1 is LNHDA and CDR2 is SQIVND (reference sequence). Trimming pared 5 bases from V and 6 bases from J, leaving 20 bases between. CDR3 DNA: TGTGCCAGTAGTGACGGTCGCTTAGTATGGGGCAATGAGCAGTTCTTC. Protein product: CASSDGRLVWGNEQFF.

This clonotype was counted once. The rearrangement links TRBV20-1 to TRBJ2-7; 14 positions agree with TRBD2. J gave up 5 bases and V 5 bases, and 5 bases lay outside the gene matches. Germline V CDR1 and CDR2: DFQATT, SNEGSKA (reference sequence). This CDR3 contains 14 residues. The CDR3 DNA reads as TGCAGTGCTGGGACTAGCGGGAGTGTCCACGAGCAGTACTTC. It is translated as CSAGTSGSVHEQYF.